This T cell receptor (beta chain) is drawn from a study of STAT5B mutations in CD4+ large granular lymphocyte leukemia. Per the germline V gene, CDR1 is MNHEY and CDR2 is SVGAGI. The V and J ends lost 0 bases and 8 bases respectively, with 13 bases between them. The CDR3 sequence is 14 residues long. Sequencing used immunoSEQ multiplex PCR; TCRdb keeps in-frame clones, though not all of them. The sample holds 31,000 or so clones; approximately 73% are singletons and the top ten take approximately 2%. The sequence came from a human donor in good health. Input material: CD4+ T cells from blood buffy coats. The chain combines TRBV6-5 with TRBJ1-2; possible D gene TRBD1, 6 bases. CDR3 sequence (DNA): TGTGCCAGCAGTTACTCACAGGGTATGAAGGGCTACACCTTC. Amino acids: CASSYSQGMKGYTF.